The 14 T cell receptor beta chains listed next were all sequenced from one sample in a study of T-cell memory formation after mild COVID-19. TCRdb re-called the 5' RACE reads through MiXCR, storing one row per CDR3 protein. This table has a few hundred thousand distinct CDR3 sequences, around 28% appearing once. The sample was PBMCs or a T cell subset sorted from them (not recorded which). The receptor source for this set is an adult woman who had mild COVID-19 (a few samples of this study predate the infection). Cell type and time point are not known.

The CDR3 here is CASSLKIYEQYF. As DNA, the CDR3 is TGTGCCAGCAGCTTGAAGATTTACGAGCAGTACTTC. The genes are TRBV7-8 and TRBJ2-7; D is ambiguous. The V end was cut by 3 bases, the J end by 4 bases, with 7 bases between. Germline V lookup: CDR1 SGHVS, CDR2 FQNEAQ. CDR3 size: 12 residues.

Many counts were recorded for this clonotype. The rearrangement links TRBV7-9 to TRBJ2-1; 13 bases match TRBD2. The CDR3 is 15 amino acids. Germline V gives CDR1 SEHNR, CDR2 FQNEAQ (reference sequence). Trimming took 5 bases from V and 6 from J; bases not matched to a gene: 4. CDR3 region: CASSLTSGGPNEQFF. CDR3 sequence (DNA): TGTGCCAGCAGCCTGACTAGCGGGGGGCCCAATGAGCAGTTCTTC. The full variable domain, completed using reference TRBV7-9 and TRBJ2-1, is DTGVSQNPRHKITKRGQNVTFRCDPISEHNRLYWYRQTLGQGPEFLTYFQNEAQLEKSRLLSDRFSAERPKGSFSTLEIQRTEQGDSAMYLCASSLTSGGPNEQFFGPGTRLTVL.

There are many counts of this clonotype. This chain connects TRBV12-3 or TRBV12-4 to TRBJ2-3; TRBD1 matches at 8 bases. The CDR3 extends over 14 amino acids. Germline trimming cut 7 bases from V and 4 bases from J; bases unmatched to any gene: 7. CDR3 nucleotides: TGTGCCAGCACTGGGTCAGGGGGCGCAGATACGCAGTATTTT. Protein sequence: CASTGSGGADTQYF.

The sample holds a few counts of this clonotype. The chain uses TRBV9 and TRBJ1-2; D might be TRBD1 (5 bases). This CDR3 spans 13 amino acids. V was pared by 4 bases and J by 7 bases, with 14 bases between. Germline lookup yields CDR1 SGDLS and CDR2 YYNGEE. CDR3 residues: CASSPPGNAGYTF. CDR3 sequence (DNA): TGTGCCAGCAGCCCCCCAGGGAATGCTGGCTACACCTTC.

The chain is built from TRBV7-9 and TRBJ1-1; tentative D call: TRBD1 (5 bases). V gave up 5 bases and J gave up 3 bases, with 16 bases separating them. This CDR3 is built from 15 residues. Germline CDR1 reads SEHNR; CDR2 reads FQNEAQ (reference sequence). Here the CDR3 reads CASSLAYRRYTEAFF. CDR3 in DNA: TGTGCCAGCAGCCTGGCCTACAGGCGGTACACTGAAGCTTTCTTT.

In its sample, this clonotype was seen a few times. The chain recombines TRBV12-3 or TRBV12-4 with TRBJ2-1; 11 nucleotides line up with TRBD2. The CDR3 covers 13 residues. V shed 10 bases, J shed 8 bases, and the junction held 7 bases outside the gene matches. Here the CDR3 reads CATGTSGSYEQFF. The CDR3 bases are TGTGCCACCGGTACTAGCGGGAGTTATGAGCAGTTCTTC.

In its sample, this clonotype was seen a few times. The chain employs TRBV7-9 and TRBJ2-1; D ambiguous. The CDR3 covers 11 residues. Germline V gene data show CDR1 as SEHNR and CDR2 as FQNEAQ (reference sequence). Trimming cost V 3 bases and J 10 bases, with 7 bases left between them. The CDR3 nucleotides read TGTGCCAGCAGCTTCCCTAAGGAGCAGTTCTTC. Its protein product is CASSFPKEQFF.

The chain couples TRBV4-1 to TRBJ1-2; 11 nucleotides align to TRBD1. The CDR3 spans 14 residues. Germline CDR1 reads MGHRA; CDR2 reads YSYEKL. The J segment lost 9 bases and the V segment lost 2 bases, leaving 5 bases of the junction unmatched. The CDR3: CASSQTGQGVRYTF. Written as DNA, the CDR3 is TGCGCCAGCAGCCAAACGGGACAGGGGGTCCGCTACACCTTC.

V gene TRBV4-1 combines with J gene TRBJ1-1; TRBD1 might be the D (5 bases). Trimming shortened V by 3 bases and J by 4 bases, and 15 bases separated the two germline ends. The length of the CDR3 is 15 residues. Per the germline V gene, CDR1 is MGHRA and CDR2 is YSYEKL. The CDR3 region is CASSHPTGGTTEAFF. The CDR3, as DNA: TGCGCCAGCAGCCACCCCACGGGAGGGACCACTGAAGCTTTCTTT.

In this sample, this clonotype turned up a few times. V and J are TRBV24-1 and TRBJ2-7; TRBD2 might be the D (6 bases). Per the germline V gene, CDR1 is KGHDR and CDR2 is SFDVKD. Between the trimmed V and J ends, which lost 4 bases and 4 bases, there was a span of 16 bases. The CDR3 contains 15 residues. Here the CDR3 reads CATSDPRYAGYEQYF. In DNA, the CDR3 is TGTGCCACCAGTGACCCCCGTTACGCGGGGTACGAGCAGTACTTC.

This clonotype was counted at least ten times. The chain carries TRBV3-1 and TRBJ2-5; D is unclear. The V end was cut by 4 bases, the J end by 5 bases, with 8 bases between. The CDR3 runs 12 residues. The germline V gene has CDR1 LGHDT and CDR2 YNNKEL (reference sequence). The CDR3 here is CASSLRPETQYF. In DNA form, the CDR3 reads TGTGCCAGCAGCCTCCGACCGGAGACCCAGTACTTC.

This clonotype appeared a few times. The chain combines TRBV20-1 with TRBJ1-5, with a possible D match to TRBD1 (5 bases). The germline V gene has CDR1 DFQATT and CDR2 SNEGSKA (reference sequence). This CDR3 is 13 amino acids long. V lost 8 bases to trimming and J lost 5 bases, with 16 bases between them. In DNA, the CDR3 is TGCAGTCCCGGTGGGGGGAAAGATCAGCCCCAGCATTTT. As protein: CSPGGGKDQPQHF.

The gene calls are TRBV6-2 or TRBV6-3 and TRBJ1-5; D ambiguous. Germline CDR1 and CDR2: MNHEY and SVGEGT. Trimming removed 0 bases at V and 5 bases at J, with 17 bases between. CDR3 length: 17 residues. In DNA, the CDR3 is TGTGCCAGCAGTTACTCGAAGAGACAAGGACCCTATCAGCCCCAGCATTTT. Translated: CASSYSKRQGPYQPQHF.

The chain recombines TRBV7-6 with TRBJ2-1, with TRBD1 matching over 11 bases. The germline V gene encodes CDR1 SGHVS and CDR2 FNYEAQ. The CDR3 loop spans 15 amino acids. Trimming removed 3 bases from V and 5 bases from J; junction bases left unmatched: 3. The CDR3, as DNA: TGTGCCAGCAGCTTCGGGACAGGGGGTAACAATGAGCAGTTCTTC. Protein product: CASSFGTGGNNEQFF.